The sequence of this T cell receptor (beta chain) was determined in a study of T cells in Graves' hyperthyroidism and ophthalmopathy. There are a few counts of this clonotype. Its target is not known. Study-wide findings and caveats: Ophthalmopathy and stable hyperthyroidism were separated by a 13 V-J model.

V lost 8 bases, J lost 3 bases, and 13 bases lay in between. CDR3 length: 13 amino acids. Germline V gene data show CDR1 as SEHNR and CDR2 as FQNEAQ (reference sequence). Amplification of TCR beta CDR3 regions used RNA as the template. The primer set for the first-round RT-PCR of the TCR CDR3 was HTBI. One entry per CDR3 protein results from TCRdb running MiXCR on the multiplex PCR reads. The sample carries more than 300,000 distinct CDR3 sequences, roughly 20% recorded once. The specimen sequenced was blood. The chain uses TRBV7-9 and TRBJ1-2; possible D gene TRBD1, 5 bases. The sequence was collected from a man between 18 and 29 years old with Graves' ophthalmopathy. In nucleotides, the CDR3 is TGTGCCAGCCCCCCTGACAGCCACTATGGCTACACCTTC. It encodes CASPPDSHYGYTF.